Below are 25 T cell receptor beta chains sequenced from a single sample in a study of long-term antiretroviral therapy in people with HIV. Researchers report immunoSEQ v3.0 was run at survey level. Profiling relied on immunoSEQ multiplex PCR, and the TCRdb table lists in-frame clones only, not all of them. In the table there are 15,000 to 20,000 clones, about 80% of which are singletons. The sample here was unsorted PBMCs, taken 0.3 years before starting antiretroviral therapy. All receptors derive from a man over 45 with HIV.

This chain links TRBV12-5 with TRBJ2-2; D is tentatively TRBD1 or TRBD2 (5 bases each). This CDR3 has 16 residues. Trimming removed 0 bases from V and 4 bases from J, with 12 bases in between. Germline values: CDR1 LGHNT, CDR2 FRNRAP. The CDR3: CASGLVLGAGTGELFF. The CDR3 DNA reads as TGTGCTAGTGGTTTGGTACTCGGGGCCGGCACCGGGGAGCTGTTTTTT.

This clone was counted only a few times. CDR3 amino acids: CASSLYGTTEAFF. CDR3 sequence (DNA): TGTGCCAGCAGCTTATACGGGACCACTGAAGCTTTCTTT. V gene TRBV7-6 combines with J gene TRBJ1-1; D is possibly TRBD1 (5 bases). The CDR3 is 13 amino acids. Germline CDR1 is SGHVS and CDR2 is FNYEAQ. V dropped 2 bases and J dropped 4 bases, with 8 bases sitting between them.

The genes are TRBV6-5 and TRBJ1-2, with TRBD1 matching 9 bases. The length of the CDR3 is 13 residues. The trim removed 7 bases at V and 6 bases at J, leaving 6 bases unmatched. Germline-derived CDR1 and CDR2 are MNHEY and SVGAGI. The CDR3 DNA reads TGTGCCAGCAAAGGGACAGGGAACAATGGCTACACCTTC. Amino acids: CASKGTGNNGYTF.

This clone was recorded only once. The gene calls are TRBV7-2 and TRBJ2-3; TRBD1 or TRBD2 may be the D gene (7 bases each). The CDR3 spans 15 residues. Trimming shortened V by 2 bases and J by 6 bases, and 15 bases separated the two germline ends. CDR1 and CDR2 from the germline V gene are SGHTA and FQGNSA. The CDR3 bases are TGTGCCAGCAGCTTATATGACAGGGAGGGGGATACGCAGTATTTT. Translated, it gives CASSLYDREGDTQYF.

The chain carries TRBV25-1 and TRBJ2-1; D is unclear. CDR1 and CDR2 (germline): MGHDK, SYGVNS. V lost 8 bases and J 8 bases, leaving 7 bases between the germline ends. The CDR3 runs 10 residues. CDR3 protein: CASGGDEQFF. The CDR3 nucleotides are TGTGCCAGCGGTGGCGATGAGCAGTTCTTC.

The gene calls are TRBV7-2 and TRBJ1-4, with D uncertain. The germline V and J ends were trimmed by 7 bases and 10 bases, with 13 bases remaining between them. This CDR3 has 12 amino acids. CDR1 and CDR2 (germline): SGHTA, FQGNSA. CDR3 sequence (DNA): TGTGCCAGCACCTCAATGGACGGAAAACTGTTTTTT. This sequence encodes CASTSMDGKLFF.

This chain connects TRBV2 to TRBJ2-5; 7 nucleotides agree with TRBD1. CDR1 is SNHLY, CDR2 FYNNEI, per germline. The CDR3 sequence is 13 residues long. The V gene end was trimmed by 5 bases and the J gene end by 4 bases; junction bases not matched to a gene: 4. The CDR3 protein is CASSSGTVETQYF. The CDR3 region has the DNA TGTGCCAGCAGTTCCGGGACAGTAGAGACCCAGTACTTC.

CDR3 region: CASSEAHWGTYEQYF. CDR3 DNA: TGTGCCAGCAGTGAAGCGCACTGGGGAACCTACGAGCAGTACTTC. This chain links TRBV6-1 with TRBJ2-7; D uncertain. Between the trimmed V and J ends, which lost 0 bases and 2 bases, there was a span of 11 bases. CDR3 length: 15 amino acids. Germline assignment: CDR1 MNHNS and CDR2 SASEGT.

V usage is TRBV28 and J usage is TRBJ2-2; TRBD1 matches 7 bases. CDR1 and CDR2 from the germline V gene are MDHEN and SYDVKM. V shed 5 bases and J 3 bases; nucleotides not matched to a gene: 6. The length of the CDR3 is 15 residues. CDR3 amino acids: CASSPGQEHTGELFF. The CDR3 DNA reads TGTGCCAGCAGTCCAGGACAGGAGCACACCGGGGAGCTGTTTTTT.

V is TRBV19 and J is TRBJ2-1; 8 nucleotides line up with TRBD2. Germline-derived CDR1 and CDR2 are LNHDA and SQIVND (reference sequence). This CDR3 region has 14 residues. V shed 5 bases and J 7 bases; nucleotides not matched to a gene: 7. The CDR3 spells CASSLTSATNEQFF. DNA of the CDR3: TGTGCCAGTAGTTTGACTAGCGCTACAAATGAGCAGTTCTTC.

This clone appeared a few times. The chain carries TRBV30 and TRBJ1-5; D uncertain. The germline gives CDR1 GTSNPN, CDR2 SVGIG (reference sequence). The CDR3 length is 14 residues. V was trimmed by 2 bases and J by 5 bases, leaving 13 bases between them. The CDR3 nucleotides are TGTGCCTGGAGTCCGGACGCCGAGTATCAGCCCCAGCATTTT. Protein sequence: CAWSPDAEYQPQHF. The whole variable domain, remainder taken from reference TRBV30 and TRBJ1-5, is SQTIHQWPATLVQPVGSPLSLECTVEGTSNPNLYWYRQAAGRGLQLLFYSVGIGQISSEVPQNLSASRPQDRQFILSSKKLLLSDSGFYLCAWSPDAEYQPQHFGDGTRLSIL.

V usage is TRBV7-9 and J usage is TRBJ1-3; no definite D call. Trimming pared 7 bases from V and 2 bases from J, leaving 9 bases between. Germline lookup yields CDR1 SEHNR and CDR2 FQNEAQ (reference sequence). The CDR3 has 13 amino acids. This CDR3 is CASIPTAGNTIYF. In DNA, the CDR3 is TGTGCCAGCATCCCTACAGCTGGAAACACCATATATTTT.

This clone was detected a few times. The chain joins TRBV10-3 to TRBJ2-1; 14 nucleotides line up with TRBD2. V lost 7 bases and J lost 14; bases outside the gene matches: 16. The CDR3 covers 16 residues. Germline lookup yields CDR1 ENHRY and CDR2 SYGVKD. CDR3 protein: CAIKLGTSGGTLREFF. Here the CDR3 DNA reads TGTGCCATCAAACTCGGGACTAGCGGGGGCACCCTGCGGGAGTTCTTC.

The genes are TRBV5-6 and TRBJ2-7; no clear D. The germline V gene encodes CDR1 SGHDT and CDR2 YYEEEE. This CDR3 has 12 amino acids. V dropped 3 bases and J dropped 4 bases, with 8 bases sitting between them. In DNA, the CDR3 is TGTGCCAGCAGCTACCGGTTTTACGAGCAGTACTTC. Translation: CASSYRFYEQYF.

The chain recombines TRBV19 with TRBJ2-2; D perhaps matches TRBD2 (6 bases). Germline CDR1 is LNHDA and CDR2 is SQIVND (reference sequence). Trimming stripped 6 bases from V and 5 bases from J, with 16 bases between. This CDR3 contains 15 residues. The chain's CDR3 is CASRGKPAGTGELFF. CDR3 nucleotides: TGTGCCAGTAGGGGCAAACCTGCGGGGACCGGGGAGCTGTTTTTT.

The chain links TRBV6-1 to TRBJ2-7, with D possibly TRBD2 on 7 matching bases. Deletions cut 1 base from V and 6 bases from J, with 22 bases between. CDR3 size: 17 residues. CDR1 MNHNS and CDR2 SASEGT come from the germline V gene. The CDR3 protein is CASSEEFWEGVPLEQYF. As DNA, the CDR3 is TGTGCCAGCAGTGAAGAATTTTGGGAGGGGGTCCCCCTCGAGCAGTACTTC.

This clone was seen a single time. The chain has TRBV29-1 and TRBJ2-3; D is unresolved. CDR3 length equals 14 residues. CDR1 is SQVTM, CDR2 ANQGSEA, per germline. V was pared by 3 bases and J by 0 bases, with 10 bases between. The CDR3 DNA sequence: TGCAGCGTTGACGGCAGACCAAGCACAGATACGCAGTATTTT. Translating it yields CSVDGRPSTDTQYF.

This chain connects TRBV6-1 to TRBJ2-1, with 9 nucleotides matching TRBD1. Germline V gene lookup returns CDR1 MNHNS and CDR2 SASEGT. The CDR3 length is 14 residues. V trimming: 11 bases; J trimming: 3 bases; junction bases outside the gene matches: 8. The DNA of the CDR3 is TGTGCCGGGGGAACAGGGGGCGGCTACAATGAGCAGTTCTTC. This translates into CAGGTGGGYNEQFF.

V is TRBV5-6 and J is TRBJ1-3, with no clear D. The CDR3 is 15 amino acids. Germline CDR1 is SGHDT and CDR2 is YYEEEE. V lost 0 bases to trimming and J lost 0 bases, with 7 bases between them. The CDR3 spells CASSLGSFSGNTIYF. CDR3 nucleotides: TGTGCCAGCAGCTTGGGGTCTTTCTCTGGAAACACCATATATTTT.

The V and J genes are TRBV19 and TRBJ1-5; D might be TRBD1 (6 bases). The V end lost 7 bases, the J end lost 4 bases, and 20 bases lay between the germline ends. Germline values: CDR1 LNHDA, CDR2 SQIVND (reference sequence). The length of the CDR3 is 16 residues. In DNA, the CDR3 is TGTGCCAGTACCCCGTGGGGGCGGACACTTAATCAGCCCCAGCATTTT. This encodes CASTPWGRTLNQPQHF.

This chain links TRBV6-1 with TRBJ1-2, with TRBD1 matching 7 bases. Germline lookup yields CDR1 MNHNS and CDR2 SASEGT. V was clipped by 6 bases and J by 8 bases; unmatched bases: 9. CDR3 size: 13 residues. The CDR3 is CASRTQGRGGYTF. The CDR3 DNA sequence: TGTGCCAGCAGGACACAGGGGCGTGGGGGCTACACCTTC.

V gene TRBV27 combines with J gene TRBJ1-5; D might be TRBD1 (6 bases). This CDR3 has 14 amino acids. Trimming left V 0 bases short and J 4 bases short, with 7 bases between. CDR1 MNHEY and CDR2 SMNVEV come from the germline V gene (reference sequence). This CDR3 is CASSLSTGNQPQHF. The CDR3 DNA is TGTGCCAGCAGTTTATCGACAGGAAATCAGCCCCAGCATTTT.

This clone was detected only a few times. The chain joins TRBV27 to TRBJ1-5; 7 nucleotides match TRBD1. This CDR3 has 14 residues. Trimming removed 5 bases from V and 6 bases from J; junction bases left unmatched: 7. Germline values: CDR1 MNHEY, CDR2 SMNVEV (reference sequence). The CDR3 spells CASSIRGQGQPQHF. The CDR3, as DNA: TGTGCCAGCAGTATTAGGGGGCAGGGTCAGCCCCAGCATTTT.

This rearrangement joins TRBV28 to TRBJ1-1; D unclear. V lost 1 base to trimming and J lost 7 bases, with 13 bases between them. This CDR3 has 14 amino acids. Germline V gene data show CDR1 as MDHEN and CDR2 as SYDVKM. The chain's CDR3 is CASSLSGTWGEAFF. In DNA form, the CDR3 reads TGTGCCAGCAGTTTATCGGGAACCTGGGGTGAAGCTTTCTTT.

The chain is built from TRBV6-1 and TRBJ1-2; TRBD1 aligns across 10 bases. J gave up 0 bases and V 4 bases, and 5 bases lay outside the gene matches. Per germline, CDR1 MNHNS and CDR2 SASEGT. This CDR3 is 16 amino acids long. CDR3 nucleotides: TGTGCCAGCAGTGGGGACAGGGGCCAAACTAACTATGGCTACACCTTC. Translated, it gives CASSGDRGQTNYGYTF.